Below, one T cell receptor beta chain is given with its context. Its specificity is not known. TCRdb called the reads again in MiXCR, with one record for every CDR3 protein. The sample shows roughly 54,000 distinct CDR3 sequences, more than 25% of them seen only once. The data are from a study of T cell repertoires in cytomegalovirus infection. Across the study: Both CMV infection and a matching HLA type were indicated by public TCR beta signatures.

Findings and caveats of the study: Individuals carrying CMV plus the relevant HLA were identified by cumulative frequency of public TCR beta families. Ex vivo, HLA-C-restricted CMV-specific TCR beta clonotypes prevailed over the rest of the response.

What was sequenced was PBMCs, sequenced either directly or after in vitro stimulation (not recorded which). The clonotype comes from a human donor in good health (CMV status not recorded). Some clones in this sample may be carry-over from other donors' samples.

DNA of the CDR3: TGTGCCCCTCGGGACAGGGGGCCTTACGAGCAGTACTTC. It encodes CAPRDRGPYEQYF. V gene TRBV27 combines with J gene TRBJ2-7; 12 bases line up with TRBD1. The CDR3 totals 13 residues. Per germline, CDR1 MNHEY and CDR2 SMNVEV (reference sequence). V shed 11 bases and J 4 bases; nucleotides not matched to a gene: 6.